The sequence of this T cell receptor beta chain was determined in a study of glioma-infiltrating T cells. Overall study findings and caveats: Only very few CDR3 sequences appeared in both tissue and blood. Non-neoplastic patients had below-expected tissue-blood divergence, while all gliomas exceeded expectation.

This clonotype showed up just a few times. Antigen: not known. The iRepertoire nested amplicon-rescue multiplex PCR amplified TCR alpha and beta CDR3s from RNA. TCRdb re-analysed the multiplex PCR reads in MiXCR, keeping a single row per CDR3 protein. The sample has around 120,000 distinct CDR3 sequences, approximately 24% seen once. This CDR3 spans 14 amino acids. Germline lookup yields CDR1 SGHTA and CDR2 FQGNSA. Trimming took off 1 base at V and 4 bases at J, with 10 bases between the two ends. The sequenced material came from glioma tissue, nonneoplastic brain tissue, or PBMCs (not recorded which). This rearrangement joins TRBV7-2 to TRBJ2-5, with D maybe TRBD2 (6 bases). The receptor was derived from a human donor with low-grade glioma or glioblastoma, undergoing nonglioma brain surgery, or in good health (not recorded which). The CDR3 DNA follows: TGTGCCAGCAGCTTAGGAGCGGGTGGAGAGACCCAGTACTTC. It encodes CASSLGAGGETQYF.